The clone carrying this TCR beta chain was counted at least ten times. Trimming took 4 bases from V and 7 from J, leaving 15 bases between them. The germline gives CDR1 SGDLS, CDR2 YYNGEE. The CDR3 has 15 residues. The TCR library was built from RNA with a 3' RACE protocol and unique molecular identifiers. In TCRdb, the 3' RACE reads were re-called with MiXCR into one record per CDR3 protein. The repertoire holds approximately 89,000 distinct CDR3 sequences, with roughly 6.4% as singletons. The entry originates in a study of HIV-infected children after antiretroviral therapy interruption. Described treatment: PENTA 11 planned treatment interruption arm or continuous ART arm. Naive CD4+ CD45RA+ CD45RO- T cells were FACS-sorted from thawed PBMCs.

Sample: CD45RA+ CD4+ T cells from PBMCs, pooled from several time points, taken from a donor given antiretroviral therapy, either interrupted or continuous. Described subset: naive CD4+ CD45RA+ CD45RO- T cells. The genes are TRBV9 and TRBJ1-6; D perhaps matches TRBD1 (5 bases). The source is a pool of human donors with HIV. CDR3 bases: TGTGCCAGCAGCATATCCGGGACTGAGAATTCACCCCTCCACTTT. Translating gives CASSISGTENSPLHF.